This passage covers 21 T cell receptor beta chains from one sample sequenced in a study of long-term antiretroviral therapy in people with HIV. They ran version v3.0 of the immunoSEQ assay at survey level. Using immunoSEQ multiplex PCR, the repertoire was profiled, and TCRdb retains in-frame clones only, with some absent. The data contain 8,000 to 10,000 clones, 75% to 85% of them singletons. The sequencing used unsorted PBMCs, collected 0.7 years after starting antiretroviral therapy. The receptors were gathered from a man aged 35 to 55 with HIV.

Within the sample, this clone is medium-sized. The chain links TRBV4-2 to TRBJ2-7; possible D gene TRBD2, 6 bases. From germline, CDR1 is LGHNA and CDR2 YNFKEQ. CDR3 size: 16 residues. Trimming left V 2 bases short and J 0 bases short, with 14 bases between. This CDR3 is CASSQTPSVPSYEQYF. The CDR3 nucleotides read TGTGCCAGCAGCCAAACCCCTAGCGTTCCCTCCTACGAGCAGTACTTC.

The chain is built from TRBV6-5 and TRBJ2-2; a weak D match, TRBD1 (6 bases). The CDR3 sequence is 11 residues long. Trimming removed 7 bases at V and 8 bases at J, with 8 bases between. CDR1 and CDR2 (germline): MNHEY, SVGAGI. The CDR3 is CASKGVGELFF. As DNA, the CDR3 is TGTGCCAGCAAGGGGGTAGGGGAGCTGTTTTTT.

The rearrangement joins TRBV27 to TRBJ2-7; 8 bases fit TRBD1. Unmatched junction bases numbered 8, after V lost 6 bases and J lost 4 bases. Germline assignment: CDR1 MNHEY and CDR2 SMNVEV (reference sequence). This CDR3 region has 14 residues. The chain's CDR3 is CASRWTGTEYEQYF. The CDR3 DNA sequence: TGTGCCAGCAGGTGGACAGGGACTGAATACGAGCAGTACTTC.

The J gene is TRBJ2-7, the V gene TRBV28; TRBD2 matches 7 bases. This CDR3 has 13 residues. The germline gives CDR1 MDHEN, CDR2 SYDVKM. V gave up 4 bases and J gave up 6 bases; unmatched junction bases: 6. DNA of the CDR3: TGTGCCAGCAGTTCGGGACTACCCGGCGAGCAGTACTTC. Amino acid sequence: CASSSGLPGEQYF.

The CDR3 protein is CASSPRGQGVSNQPQHF. CDR3 DNA: TGTGCCAGCTCACCGCGTGGACAGGGCGTGAGCAATCAGCCCCAGCATTTT. The V and J genes are TRBV18 and TRBJ1-5; the match to TRBD1 covers 8 bases. Trimming at V came to 3 bases and at J to 1 base, leaving 8 bases not matched to a gene. Germline V CDR1 and CDR2: KGHSH, LQKENI. The CDR3 consists of 17 residues.

This clone has only a few counts. The rearrangement uses TRBV5-1 and TRBJ2-1; D is unresolved. CDR1 and CDR2 from the germline V gene are SGHRS and YFSETQ. V lost 0 bases, J lost 6 bases, and 4 bases lay in between. The CDR3 totals 12 residues. CDR3 loop: CASSLAANEQFF. In nucleotides, the CDR3 is TGCGCCAGCAGCTTGGCGGCCAATGAGCAGTTCTTC.

The chain carries TRBV13 and TRBJ2-7; D might be TRBD1 (6 bases). CDR1 PRHDT and CDR2 FYEKMQ come from the germline V gene (reference sequence). The CDR3 sequence is 16 residues long. Trimming removed 3 bases from V and 2 bases from J, with 17 bases in between. The CDR3 nucleotides are TGTGCCAGCAGCTTGTATCTGCCCACAGGGACCTACGAGCAGTACTTC. This gives the protein CASSLYLPTGTYEQYF.

The sample holds a few counts of this clone. The chain employs TRBV4-1 and TRBJ2-6, with 7 bases fitting TRBD1. This CDR3 spans 16 amino acids. The trim removed 3 bases at V and 2 bases at J, leaving 4 bases unmatched. Germline V gene lookup returns CDR1 MGHRA and CDR2 YSYEKL. CDR3 residues: CASSQLTGAGANVLTF. Written as DNA, the CDR3 is TGCGCCAGCAGCCAGCTTACAGGGGCTGGGGCCAACGTCCTGACTTTC.

J is TRBJ1-1 and V is TRBV5-1, with D unresolved. The germline V gene encodes CDR1 SGHRS and CDR2 YFSETQ. V gave up 9 bases and J gave up 1 base, with 16 bases separating them. The CDR3 length is 14 residues. The CDR3 nucleotides are TGCGCCACCAGGCCATCCTCCTCGAACACTGAAGCTTTCTTT. It yields the protein CATRPSSSNTEAFF.

The rearrangement uses TRBV7-6 and TRBJ2-7; 7 nucleotides line up with TRBD2. The CDR3 spans 16 residues. The J segment lost 7 bases and the V segment lost 1 base, leaving 13 bases of the junction unmatched. Germline loops: CDR1 SGHVS, CDR2 FNYEAQ. The CDR3 DNA reads as TGTGCCAGCAGCTTAGAATCAGGTGGCGGGAGTAAGGAGCAGTACTTC. Translated, it gives CASSLESGGGSKEQYF.

The chain is built from TRBV19 and TRBJ2-7; either TRBD1 or TRBD2 may supply D (5 bases each). The V end was cut by 3 bases, the J end by 1 base, with 10 bases between. The germline gives CDR1 LNHDA, CDR2 SQIVND (reference sequence). CDR3 size: 14 residues. The CDR3 region has the DNA TGTGCCAGTAGTATCGGGACGGGTTCCTACGAGCAGTACTTC. Translated, it gives CASSIGTGSYEQYF.

In its sample, this clone was seen once. The rearrangement uses TRBV9 and TRBJ2-1; 11 bases match TRBD2. The CDR3 is 15 amino acids. V dropped 3 bases and J dropped 4; count of bases not matched to a gene: 3. Per germline, CDR1 SGDLS and CDR2 YYNGEE. DNA for the CDR3: TGTGCCAGCAGCGCCCGACTAGCGGGGTACAATGAGCAGTTCTTC. It specifies CASSARLAGYNEQFF. The variable domain in full, with the rest retrieved from reference TRBV9 and TRBJ2-1, is DSGVTQTPKHLITATGQRVTLRCSPRSGDLSVYWYQQSLDQGLQFLIQYYNGEERAKGNILERFSAQQFPDLHSELNLSSLELGDSALYFCASSARLAGYNEQFFGPGTRLTVL.

This clone has only a few counts. V usage is TRBV9 and J usage is TRBJ1-1; unclear D gene. This CDR3 has 15 amino acids. The germline gives CDR1 SGDLS, CDR2 YYNGEE. The ends were cut back, 1 base at V and 1 base at J, with 11 bases in the middle. The CDR3 reads CASSVTDMGNTEAFF. The CDR3 DNA sequence: TGTGCCAGCAGCGTAACAGACATGGGGAACACTGAAGCTTTCTTT. Full variable domain (rest looked up from reference TRBV9 and TRBJ1-1): DSGVTQTPKHLITATGQRVTLRCSPRSGDLSVYWYQQSLDQGLQFLIQYYNGEERAKGNILERFSAQQFPDLHSELNLSSLELGDSALYFCASSVTDMGNTEAFFGQGTRLTVV.

This clone was recorded once. The chain employs TRBV27 and TRBJ2-3; TRBD2 agrees at 8 bases. The ends lost 1 base at V and 6 bases at J; junction bases unmatched: 9. The CDR3 length is 16 residues. Germline V lookup: CDR1 MNHEY, CDR2 SMNVEV (reference sequence). CDR3 DNA: TGTGCCAGCAGTTTATACCCGGGAGGGAGTGCGGATACGCAGTATTTT. Translated: CASSLYPGGSADTQYF.

This clone was seen more than once but under ten times. CDR3 sequence reads: CASTPESNTGELFF. CDR3 bases: TGTGCCAGCACCCCGGAGTCGAACACCGGGGAGCTGTTTTTT. The chain links TRBV27 to TRBJ2-2; D is uncertain. The V end lost 7 bases, the J end lost 0 bases, and 9 bases lay between the germline ends. There are 14 residues in the CDR3. The germline gives CDR1 MNHEY, CDR2 SMNVEV (reference sequence).

The chain employs TRBV28 and TRBJ2-5; D remains unclear. Germline V gene lookup returns CDR1 MDHEN and CDR2 SYDVKM. Trimming pared 1 base from V and 4 bases from J, leaving 19 bases between. The CDR3 has 17 amino acids. CDR3 amino acids: CASSLSGNPSRPETQYF. The CDR3 DNA reads as TGTGCCAGCAGTTTATCGGGCAACCCAAGTAGGCCAGAGACCCAGTACTTC.

The rearrangement uses TRBV27 and TRBJ1-5, with 10 bases that match TRBD1. The CDR3 length is 20 residues. Unmatched junction bases numbered 24, after V lost 6 bases and J lost 7 bases. CDR1 and CDR2 from the germline V gene are MNHEY and SMNVEV (reference sequence). The CDR3 loop is CASRPSAGTGALGGRQPQHF. CDR3 sequence (DNA): TGTGCCAGCAGGCCCAGCGCCGGGACAGGGGCCTTAGGAGGGAGGCAGCCCCAGCATTTT.

V and J are TRBV30 and TRBJ2-2; no clear D. CDR3 length equals 12 residues. In germline, CDR1 is GTSNPN, CDR2 SVGIG (reference sequence). V was cut by 0 bases and J by 8 bases, with 7 bases left in between. CDR3 in DNA: TGTGCCTGGAGTGTCGTTCCAGGGGAGCTGTTTTTT. The encoded protein is CAWSVVPGELFF.

V gene TRBV5-1 combines with J gene TRBJ2-7; D is possibly TRBD2 (5 bases). The CDR3 runs to 14 residues. V was clipped by 0 bases and J by 2 bases, with 9 bases between them. Germline V lookup: CDR1 SGHRS, CDR2 YFSETQ. As DNA, the CDR3 is TGCGCCAGCAGCTTGGCTCGGGGAGCCTACGAGCAGTACTTC. Residues: CASSLARGAYEQYF.

This clone was observed a few times. The chain joins TRBV7-9 to TRBJ1-2; D is unresolved. Trimming stripped 5 bases from V and 8 bases from J, with 12 bases between. The CDR3 has 12 residues. Germline V gene sequence: CDR1 SEHNR, CDR2 FQNEAQ (reference sequence). This CDR3 is CASSGSDGGYTF. Here the CDR3 DNA reads TGTGCCAGCAGCGGGAGTGACGGAGGCTACACCTTC.

V gene TRBV27 combines with J gene TRBJ2-2; 9 bases map to TRBD2. V lost 7 bases, J lost 4 bases, and 13 bases stayed unmatched. There are 17 residues in the CDR3. Germline CDR1 and CDR2: MNHEY and SMNVEV (reference sequence). This CDR3 reads CASKFGSGSWGTGELFF. CDR3 coding DNA: TGTGCCAGCAAATTCGGTAGCGGGAGCTGGGGCACCGGGGAGCTGTTTTTT.